This T cell receptor beta chain came from a study of CD8+ T cells in alopecia areata. Overall study: Tofacitinib treatment spanned 6 to 18 months, with 6 months off drug afterward. Patients given treatment had severity scored by the percentage of scalp area affected. General study findings and limits: Lesional scalp displayed greater clonality than normal scalp, most notably in alopecia totalis/universalis.

Treatment meaning: oral pan-JAK inhibitor, 5-10 mg twice daily. Concerning this clone itself: The antigen is unknown.

cDNA reverse transcribed from extracted RNA served as the sequencing template. This table comes from immunoSEQ multiplex PCR, and its TCRdb copy is limited to in-frame clones, with some not included. Counted here are 150,000 to 200,000 clones, under 70% occurring once; the ten biggest clones make up roughly 0.99%. The CDR3 is made up of 16 amino acids. Trimming took 3 bases from V and 4 from J, leaving 15 bases between them. The germline CDR1 and CDR2 sequences are LNHDA and SQIVND (reference sequence). Sequencing used CD4+ T cells sorted from blood, obtained at week 4, from a patient treated with tofacitinib. This receptor was obtained from a human donor with alopecia areata. The genes are TRBV19 and TRBJ2-2; D gene ambiguous. CDR3 sequence reads: CASSISEGRGTGELFF. The CDR3, as DNA: TGTGCCAGTAGTATCTCTGAAGGACGTGGCACCGGGGAGCTGTTTTTT.